This entry lists 2 T cell receptor beta chains sequenced from one sample in a study of shared clonotypes between healthy human individuals. This table comes from immunoSEQ multiplex PCR, and its TCRdb copy is limited to in-frame clones, with some not included. The repertoire holds a few million clones, with about 92% as singletons. Sequenced input: naive CD4+ T cells from PBMCs. Subset specified: CD45RA+ positively selected. The receptors here all came from a man between 18 and 35 years old in good health. Some clones in this sample may be carry-over from other donors' samples.

The chain uses TRBV28 and TRBJ2-7, with unresolved D. V was cut by 5 bases and J by 0 bases, with 14 bases left in between. Germline V gene sequence: CDR1 MDHEN, CDR2 SYDVKM. The CDR3 has 15 amino acids. CDR3: CASSPKGTYSYEQYF. The CDR3 nucleotides are TGTGCCAGCAGTCCGAAAGGAACTTACTCCTACGAGCAGTACTTC.

The chain joins TRBV9 to TRBJ2-7; no clear D. This CDR3 is 14 amino acids long. Germline V CDR1 and CDR2: SGDLS, YYNGEE. Deletions cut 0 bases from V and 7 bases from J, with 14 bases between. The CDR3 DNA reads as TGTGCCAGCAGCGTAGCTGAGAGTTTCCGGGAGCAGTACTTC. This sequence encodes CASSVAESFREQYF.